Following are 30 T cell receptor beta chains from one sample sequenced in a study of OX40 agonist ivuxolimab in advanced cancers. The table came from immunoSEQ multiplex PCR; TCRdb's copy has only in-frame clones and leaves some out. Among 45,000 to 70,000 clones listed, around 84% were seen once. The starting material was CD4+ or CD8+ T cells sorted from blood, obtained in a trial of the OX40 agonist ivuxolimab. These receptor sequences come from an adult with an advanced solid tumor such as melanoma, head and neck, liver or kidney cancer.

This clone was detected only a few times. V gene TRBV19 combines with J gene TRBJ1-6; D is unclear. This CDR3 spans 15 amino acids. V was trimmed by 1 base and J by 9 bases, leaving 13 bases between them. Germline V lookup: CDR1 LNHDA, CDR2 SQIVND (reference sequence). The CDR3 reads CASSIVDQAGSPLHF. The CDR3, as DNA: TGTGCCAGTAGTATAGTCGACCAGGCTGGTTCACCCCTCCACTTT.

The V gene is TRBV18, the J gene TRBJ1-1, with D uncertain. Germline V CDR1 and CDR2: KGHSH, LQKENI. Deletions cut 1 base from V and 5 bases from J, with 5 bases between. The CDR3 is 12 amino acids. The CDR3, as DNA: TGTGCCAGCTCACCACTCACAACTGAAGCTTTCTTT. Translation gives CASSPLTTEAFF.

CDR3 nucleotides: TGTGCCAGCGGGCGAGGGAGCACAGATACGCAGTATTTT. Its protein product is CASGRGSTDTQYF. The chain uses TRBV2 and TRBJ2-3, with D tentatively TRBD2 (5 bases). The CDR3 has 13 amino acids. Between the trimmed V and J ends, which lost 8 bases and 0 bases, there was a span of 9 bases. The V gene's germline CDR1 is SNHLY and CDR2 FYNNEI.

The CDR3 nucleotides are TGTGCCAGCGGGCAGTGGTCGAACACCGGGGAGCTGTTTTTT. This sequence encodes CASGQWSNTGELFF. The chain uses TRBV6-1 and TRBJ2-2; D unclear. The germline V gene has CDR1 MNHNS and CDR2 SASEGT. The germline V and J ends were trimmed by 8 bases and 0 bases, with 10 bases remaining between them. The CDR3 totals 14 residues.

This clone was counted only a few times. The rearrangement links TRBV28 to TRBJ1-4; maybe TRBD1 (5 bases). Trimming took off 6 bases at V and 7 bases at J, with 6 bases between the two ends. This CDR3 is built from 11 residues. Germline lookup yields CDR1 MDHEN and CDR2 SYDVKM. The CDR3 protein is CASRGLEKLFF. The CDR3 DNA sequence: TGTGCCAGCAGGGGGCTTGAAAAACTGTTTTTT. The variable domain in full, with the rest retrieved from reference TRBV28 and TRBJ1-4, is DVKVTQSSRYLVKRTGEKVFLECVQDMDHENMFWYRQDPGLGLRLIYFSYDVKMKEKGDIPEGYSVSREKKERFSLILESASTNQTSMYLCASRGLEKLFFGSGTQLSVL.

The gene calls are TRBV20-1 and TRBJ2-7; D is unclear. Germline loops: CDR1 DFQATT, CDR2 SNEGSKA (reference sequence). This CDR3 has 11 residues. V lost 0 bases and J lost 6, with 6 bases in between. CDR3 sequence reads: CSARDHAEQYF. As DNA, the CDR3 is TGCAGTGCTAGAGACCACGCCGAGCAGTACTTC.

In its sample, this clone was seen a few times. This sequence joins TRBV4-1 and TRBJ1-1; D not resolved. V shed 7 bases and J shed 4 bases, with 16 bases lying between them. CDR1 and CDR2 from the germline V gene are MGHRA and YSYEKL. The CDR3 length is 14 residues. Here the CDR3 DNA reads TGCGCCAGCACCCCCGCCCGGGAGGGCACTGAAGCTTTCTTT. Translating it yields CASTPAREGTEAFF.

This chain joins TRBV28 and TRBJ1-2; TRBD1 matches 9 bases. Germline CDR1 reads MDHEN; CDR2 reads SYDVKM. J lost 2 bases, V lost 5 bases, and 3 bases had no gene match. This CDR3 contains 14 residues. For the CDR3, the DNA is TGTGCCAGCAGTCTGGACAGGGGAAACTATGGCTACACCTTC. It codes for CASSLDRGNYGYTF.

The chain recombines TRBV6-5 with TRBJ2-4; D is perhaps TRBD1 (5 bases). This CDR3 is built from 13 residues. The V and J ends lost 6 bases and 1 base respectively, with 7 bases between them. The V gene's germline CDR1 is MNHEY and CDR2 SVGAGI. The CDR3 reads CASRGLAKNIQYF. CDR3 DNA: TGTGCCAGCAGGGGGCTTGCCAAAAACATTCAGTACTTC.

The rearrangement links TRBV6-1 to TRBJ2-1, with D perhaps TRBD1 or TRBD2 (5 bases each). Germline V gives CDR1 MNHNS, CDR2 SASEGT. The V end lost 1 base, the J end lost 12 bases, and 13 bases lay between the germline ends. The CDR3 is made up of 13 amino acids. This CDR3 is CASSEEERGSQFF. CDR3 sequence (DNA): TGTGCCAGCAGTGAAGAGGAGAGGGGTTCGCAGTTCTTC.

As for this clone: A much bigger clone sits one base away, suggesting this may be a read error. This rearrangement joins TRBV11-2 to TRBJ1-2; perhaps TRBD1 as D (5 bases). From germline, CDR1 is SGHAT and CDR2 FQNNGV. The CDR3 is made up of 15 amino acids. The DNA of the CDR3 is TGTGCCGGCAGCTTAGGGAAGGGAGGGGACTATGGCTACACCTTC. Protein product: CAGSLGKGGDYGYTF.

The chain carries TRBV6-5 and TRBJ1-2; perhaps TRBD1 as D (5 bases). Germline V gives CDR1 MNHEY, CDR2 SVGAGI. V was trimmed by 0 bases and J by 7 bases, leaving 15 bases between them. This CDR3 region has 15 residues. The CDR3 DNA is TGTGCCAGCAGTTACTCTCGGCAGGGTGTAGGTGGCTACACCTTC. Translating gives CASSYSRQGVGGYTF.

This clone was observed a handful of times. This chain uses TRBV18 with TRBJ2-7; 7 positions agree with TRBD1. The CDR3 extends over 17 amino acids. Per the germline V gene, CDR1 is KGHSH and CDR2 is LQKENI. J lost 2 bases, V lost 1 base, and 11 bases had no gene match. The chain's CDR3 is CASSPRSQQGIPYEQYF. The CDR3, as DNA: TGTGCCAGCTCACCACGATCCCAACAGGGGATCCCCTACGAGCAGTACTTC. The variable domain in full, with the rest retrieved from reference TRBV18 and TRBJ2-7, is NAGVMQNPRHLVRRRGQEARLRCSPMKGHSHVYWYRQLPEEGLKFMVYLQKENIIDESGMPKERFSAEFPKEGPSILRIQQVVRGDSAAYFCASSPRSQQGIPYEQYFGPGTRLTVT.

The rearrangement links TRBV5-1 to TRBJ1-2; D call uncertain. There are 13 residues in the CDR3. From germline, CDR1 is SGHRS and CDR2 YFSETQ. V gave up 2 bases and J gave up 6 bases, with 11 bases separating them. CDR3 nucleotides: TGCGCCAGCAGCTTCGGCGGGGTCAATGGCTACACCTTC. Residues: CASSFGGVNGYTF.

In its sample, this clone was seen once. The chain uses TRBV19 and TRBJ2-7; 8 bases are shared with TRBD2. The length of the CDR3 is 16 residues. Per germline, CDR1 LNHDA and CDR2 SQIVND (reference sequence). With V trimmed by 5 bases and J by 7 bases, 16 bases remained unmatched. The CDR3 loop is CASSASGTSIFREQYF. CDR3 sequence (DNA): TGTGCCAGTAGTGCCTCCGGGACTAGTATATTCCGGGAGCAGTACTTC.

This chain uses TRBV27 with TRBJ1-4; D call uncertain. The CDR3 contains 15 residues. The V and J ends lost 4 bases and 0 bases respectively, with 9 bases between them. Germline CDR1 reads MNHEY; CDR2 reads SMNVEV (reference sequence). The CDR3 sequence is CASSSTGATNEKLFF. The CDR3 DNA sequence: TGTGCCAGCAGTTCCACCGGAGCAACTAATGAAAAACTGTTTTTT.

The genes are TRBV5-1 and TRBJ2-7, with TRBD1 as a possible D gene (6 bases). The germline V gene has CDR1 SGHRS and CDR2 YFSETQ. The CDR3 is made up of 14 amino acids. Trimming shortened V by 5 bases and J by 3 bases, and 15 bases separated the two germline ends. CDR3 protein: CASRPPGTNYEQYF. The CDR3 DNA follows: TGCGCCAGCAGACCCCCCGGGACAAACTACGAGCAGTACTTC.

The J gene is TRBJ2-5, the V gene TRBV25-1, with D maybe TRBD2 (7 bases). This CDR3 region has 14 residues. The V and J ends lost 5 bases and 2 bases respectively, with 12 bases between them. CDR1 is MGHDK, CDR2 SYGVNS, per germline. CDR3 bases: TGTGCCAGCAGTCGGGGGGCCATGCAAGAGACCCAGTACTTC. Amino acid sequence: CASSRGAMQETQYF.

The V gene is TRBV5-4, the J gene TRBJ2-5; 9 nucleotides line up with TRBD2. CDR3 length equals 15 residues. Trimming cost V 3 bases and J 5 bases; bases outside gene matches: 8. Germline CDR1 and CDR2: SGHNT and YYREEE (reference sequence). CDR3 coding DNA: TGTGCCAGCAGCTCCGGCGGGGGGGCCCAGGAGACCCAGTACTTC. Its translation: CASSSGGGAQETQYF.

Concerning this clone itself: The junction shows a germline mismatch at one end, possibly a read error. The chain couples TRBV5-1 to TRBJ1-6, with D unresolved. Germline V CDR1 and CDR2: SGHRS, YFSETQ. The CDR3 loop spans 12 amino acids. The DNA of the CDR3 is TGCGCCAGCAGCTCCAATAATTCACCCCTCCACTTT. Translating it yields CASSSNNSPLHF.

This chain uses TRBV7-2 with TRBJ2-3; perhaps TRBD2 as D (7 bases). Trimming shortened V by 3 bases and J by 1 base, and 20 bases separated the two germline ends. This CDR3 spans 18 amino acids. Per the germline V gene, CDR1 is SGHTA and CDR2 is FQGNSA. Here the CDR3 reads CASSFMLPAGAGTDTQYF. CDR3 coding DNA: TGTGCCAGCAGCTTTATGTTACCGGCGGGGGCCGGCACAGATACGCAGTATTTT.

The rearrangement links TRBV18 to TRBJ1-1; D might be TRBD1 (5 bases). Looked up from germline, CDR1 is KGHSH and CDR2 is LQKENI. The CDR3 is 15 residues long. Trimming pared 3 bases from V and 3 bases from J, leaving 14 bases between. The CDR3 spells CASSPRPQGDTEAFF. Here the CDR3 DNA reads TGTGCCAGCTCACCTAGACCCCAAGGGGACACTGAAGCTTTCTTT.

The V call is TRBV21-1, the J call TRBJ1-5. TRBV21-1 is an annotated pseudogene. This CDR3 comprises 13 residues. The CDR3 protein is CASRGRGNQPQHF. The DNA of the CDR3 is TGTGCCAGCCGGGGGAGGGGCAATCAGCCCCAGCATTTT.

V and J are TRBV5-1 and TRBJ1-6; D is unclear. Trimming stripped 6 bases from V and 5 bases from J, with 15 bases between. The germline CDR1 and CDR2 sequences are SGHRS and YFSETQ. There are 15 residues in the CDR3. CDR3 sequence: CASTTVTMDNSPLHF. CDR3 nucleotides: TGCGCCAGCACAACCGTTACGATGGATAATTCACCCCTCCACTTT.

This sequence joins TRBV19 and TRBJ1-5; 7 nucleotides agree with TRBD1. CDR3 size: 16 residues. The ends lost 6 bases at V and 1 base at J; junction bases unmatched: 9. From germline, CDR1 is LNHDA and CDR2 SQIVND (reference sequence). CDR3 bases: TGTGCCAGTAGGTTCAGGGGGATCGGGAGCAATCAGCCCCAGCATTTT. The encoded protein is CASRFRGIGSNQPQHF.

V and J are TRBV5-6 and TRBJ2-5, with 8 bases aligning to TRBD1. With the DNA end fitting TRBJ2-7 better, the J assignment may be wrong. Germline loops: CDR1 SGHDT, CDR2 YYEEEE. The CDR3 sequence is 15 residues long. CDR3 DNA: TGTGCCAGCAGCTCCCTCTCCGACAGGGGCTACGAGCAGTACTTC. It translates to CASSSLSDRGYEQYF.

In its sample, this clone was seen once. For the CDR3, the DNA is TGTGCCAGCAGCTCACCTGGGGACTGGTCAGATACGCAGTATTTT. Protein product: CASSSPGDWSDTQYF. This chain uses TRBV13 with TRBJ2-3, with D possibly TRBD2 on 6 matching bases. Deletions cut 4 bases from V and 4 bases from J, with 15 bases between. Germline CDR1 and CDR2: PRHDT and FYEKMQ (reference sequence). The CDR3 runs 15 residues.

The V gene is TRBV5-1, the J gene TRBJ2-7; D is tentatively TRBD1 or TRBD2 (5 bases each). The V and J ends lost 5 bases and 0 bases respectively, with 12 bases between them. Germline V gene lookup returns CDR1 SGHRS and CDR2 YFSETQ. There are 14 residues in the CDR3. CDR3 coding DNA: TGCGCCAGCAGTGGGAGACAGAGCTCCTACGAGCAGTACTTC. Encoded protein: CASSGRQSSYEQYF.

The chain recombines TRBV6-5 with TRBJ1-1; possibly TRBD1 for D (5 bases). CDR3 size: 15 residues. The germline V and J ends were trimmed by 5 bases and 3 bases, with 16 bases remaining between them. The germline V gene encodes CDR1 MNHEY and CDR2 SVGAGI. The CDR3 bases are TGTGCCAGCAGTCATCGGACTCGGGGGGACACTGAAGCTTTCTTT. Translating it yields CASSHRTRGDTEAFF.

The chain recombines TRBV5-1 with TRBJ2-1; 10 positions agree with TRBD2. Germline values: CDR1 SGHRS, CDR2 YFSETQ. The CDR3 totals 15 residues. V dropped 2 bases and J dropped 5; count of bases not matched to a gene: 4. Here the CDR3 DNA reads TGCGCCAGCAGCTTCCTAGCGGGGGCCAACAATGAGCAGTTCTTC. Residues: CASSFLAGANNEQFF.